This record looks at one TCR beta chain sequence and its context. This sample is part of a study of blood T cell repertoires in COVID-19. Study-level information: In each case, the material was cDNA or gDNA derived from T cells, B-cell-depleted T cells, or PBMCs.

Original analysis: Amplification from reference gene primers served as the basis for estimated nucleated cell counts. Using immunoSEQ multiplex PCR, the repertoire was profiled, and TCRdb retains in-frame clones only, with some absent. V and J calls and clone size are given by that table; D and trimming were obtained from the DNA. This table has more than 55,000 clones, around 80% appearing once. Germline V gene lookup returns CDR1 LNHNV and CDR2 YYDKDF (reference sequence). Trimming left V 8 bases short and J 1 base short, with 10 bases between. The CDR3 is 13 residues long. The sequence came from a human donor in a cohort sampled during active COVID-19. The material sequenced was peripheral blood. This rearrangement joins TRBV15 to TRBJ2-3; D might be TRBD2 (5 bases). The CDR3 spells CATFRRGTDTQYF. The CDR3, as DNA: TGTGCCACCTTCCGGCGGGGCACAGATACGCAGTATTTT.